This T cell receptor beta chain was retrieved from a study of vaccination and CD4 T cells after COVID-19. Study-wide context: Stimuli were overlapping spike peptide pools of SARS-CoV-2 and three common cold coronaviruses (HCoV-NL63, HCoV-OC43, HCoV-229E). Findings and caveats of the study: Researchers report that 304 of 307 vaccine-specific clones in convalescent patients proved spike mono-reactive.

Treatment indicated: approximately 11-day PBMC culture with coronavirus spike peptide pools or control peptides (ViraFEST assay). The Oncomine TCR Beta short-read assay generated sequence data from the DNA of cultured CD4+ T cells. Genomic DNA extraction was carried out from cultured CD4+ T cells. TCRdb re-analysed the PCR reads in MiXCR, keeping a single row per CDR3 protein. The sample lists over 20,000 distinct CDR3 sequences, approximately 48% occurring once. Germline V gives CDR1 ENHRY, CDR2 SYGVKD. Losses at the gene ends were 2 bases for V and 8 bases for J; bases not matched to a gene: 15. The CDR3 runs to 17 residues. Concerning this clonotype itself: Its target is unknown.

The V call is TRBV10-3, the J call TRBJ1-1, with TRBD1 matching over 9 bases. This TCR came from a human donor who received a COVID-19 vaccine. The sequenced sample was CD4+ T cells from blood, cultured in vitro, obtained before SARS-CoV-2 vaccination. CDR3 coding DNA: TGTGCCATCAGTGAGCGGATGACTATGACCGGGACAGGGGAAGCTTTCTTT. Protein product: CAISERMTMTGTGEAFF.